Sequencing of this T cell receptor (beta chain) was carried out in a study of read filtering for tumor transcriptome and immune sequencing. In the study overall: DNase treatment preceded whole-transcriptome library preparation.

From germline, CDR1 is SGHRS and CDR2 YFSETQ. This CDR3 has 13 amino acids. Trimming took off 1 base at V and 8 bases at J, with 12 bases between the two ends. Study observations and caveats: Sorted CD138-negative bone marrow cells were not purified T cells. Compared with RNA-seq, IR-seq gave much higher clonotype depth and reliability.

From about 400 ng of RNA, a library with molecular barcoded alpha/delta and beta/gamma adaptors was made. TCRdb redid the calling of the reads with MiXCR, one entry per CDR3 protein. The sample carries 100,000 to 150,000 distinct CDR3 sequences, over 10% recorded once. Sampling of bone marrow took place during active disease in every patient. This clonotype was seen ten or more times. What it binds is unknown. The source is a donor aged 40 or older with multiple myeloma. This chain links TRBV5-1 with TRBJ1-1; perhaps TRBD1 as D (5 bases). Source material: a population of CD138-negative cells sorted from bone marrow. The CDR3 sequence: CASSLSGGGEAFF. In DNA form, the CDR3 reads TGCGCCAGCAGCTTGTCCGGGGGTGGGGAAGCTTTCTTT.